These 19 T cell receptor beta chains were sequenced from one sample in a study of patients and donors after allogeneic stem cell transplantation. TCRdb re-called the RT-PCR reads with MiXCR, one entry per CDR3 protein. The sample lists 410,000 or so distinct CDR3 sequences; roughly 17% were seen once. The sequencing sample was made of blood, either unsorted or a sorted T cell fraction (not recorded which). The receptors here all came from a human donor who was either an allogeneic HSCT recipient or a stem cell or donor lymphocyte infusion donor (not recorded which). It is not recorded whose cells these are; they may come from a transplant donor.

This CDR3 reads CASSSLIRAGQGYNEQFF. In DNA, the CDR3 is TGTGCCAGCAGCTCACTGATTAGGGCGGGACAGGGATACAATGAGCAGTTCTTC. The chain carries TRBV11-1 and TRBJ2-1; TRBD1 aligns across 9 bases. Germline CDR1 reads SGHAT; CDR2 reads FQDESV (reference sequence). V lost 4 bases to trimming and J lost 4 bases; unmatched junction nucleotides: 14. The CDR3 runs to 18 residues.

J is TRBJ2-5 and V is TRBV30; 7 bases are a match to TRBD1. V was clipped by 4 bases and J by 3 bases; unmatched bases: 5. Germline loops: CDR1 GTSNPN, CDR2 SVGIG (reference sequence). The CDR3 is 13 amino acids. The CDR3 region has the DNA TGTGCCTGGACCGGGACAGCCGAAGAGACCCAGTACTTC. Translating it yields CAWTGTAEETQYF.

The rearrangement joins TRBV5-1 to TRBJ1-2; 9 bases match TRBD1. The V gene end was trimmed by 2 bases and the J gene end by 5 bases; junction bases not matched to a gene: 4. This CDR3 region has 14 residues. Germline V lookup: CDR1 SGHRS, CDR2 YFSETQ. CDR3 nucleotides: TGCGCCAGCAGCTTCCAAGGACAGGGGTATGGCTACACCTTC. This encodes CASSFQGQGYGYTF.

This clonotype came up a few times. The chain employs TRBV5-1 and TRBJ2-2; D is possibly TRBD2 (6 bases). V lost 0 bases and J 3 bases, leaving 12 bases between the germline ends. The CDR3 loop spans 16 amino acids. Per the germline V gene, CDR1 is SGHRS and CDR2 is YFSETQ. CDR3 loop: CASSLGAGLHTGELFF. In DNA, the CDR3 is TGCGCCAGCAGCTTGGGCGCGGGGCTCCACACCGGGGAGCTGTTTTTT.

The rearrangement links TRBV20-1 to TRBJ2-5; weak D call: TRBD2 (6 bases). Germline V gene lookup returns CDR1 DFQATT and CDR2 SNEGSKA (reference sequence). Trimming shortened V by 6 bases and J by 4 bases, and 18 bases separated the two germline ends. The CDR3 has 14 amino acids. The CDR3: CSAPRPGEVETQYF. CDR3 nucleotides: TGCAGTGCCCCCCGCCCGGGGGAGGTAGAGACCCAGTACTTC.

A single count supports this clonotype. Germline is not matched at one junction end, which may reflect a read error. The chain joins TRBV24-1 to TRBJ2-2; tentative D call: TRBD2 (5 bases). Germline CDR1 KGHDR, CDR2 SFDVKD. This CDR3 has 14 residues. CDR3 sequence: CATSARRNTGELLF. CDR3 DNA: TGTGCCACCAGTGCCCGACGGAACACCGGGGAGCTGTTGTTT.

This clonotype appeared a few times. The chain employs TRBV4-1 and TRBJ2-7; TRBD1 matches at 7 bases. Trimming cost V 4 bases and J 3 bases; bases outside gene matches: 12. Germline V gene lookup returns CDR1 MGHRA and CDR2 YSYEKL. This CDR3 region has 16 residues. CDR3 nucleotide sequence: TGCGCCAGCAGCCGCGTACCAACGGGACAGTACTACGAGCAGTACTTC. Its translation is CASSRVPTGQYYEQYF.

In this sample, this clonotype turned up a few times. The rearrangement joins TRBV29-1 to TRBJ1-2, with D unresolved. CDR1 is SQVTM and CDR2 is ANQGSEA in the germline V gene. This CDR3 contains 12 residues. V was trimmed by 5 bases and J by 4 bases, leaving 11 bases between them. The CDR3 DNA is TGCAGCGTTAAGAAGGGCGGCTATGGCTACACCTTC. Translating gives CSVKKGGYGYTF. The full variable domain, in which reference TRBV29-1 and TRBJ1-2 provide the parts outside the CDR3, is SAVISQKPSRDICQRGTSLTIQCQVDSQVTMMFWYRQQPGQSLTLIATANQGSEATYESGFVIDKFPISRPNLTFSTLTVSNMSPEDSSIYLCSVKKGGYGYTFGSGTRLTVV.

In its sample, this clonotype was seen many times. This chain links TRBV9 with TRBJ2-1, with 15 bases that match TRBD2. Germline V gives CDR1 SGDLS, CDR2 YYNGEE. The CDR3 length is 20 residues. Trimming removed 0 bases from V and 4 bases from J; junction bases left unmatched: 11. The DNA for the CDR3 is TGTGCCAGCAGCGTAGACCCCGGGACTAGCGGGAGGCCCATATACAATGAGCAGTTCTTC. Translation: CASSVDPGTSGRPIYNEQFF.

This clonotype was counted only a few times. The V call is TRBV6-1, the J call TRBJ1-2; 7 nucleotides agree with TRBD1. CDR3 length: 13 residues. Germline V gene lookup returns CDR1 MNHNS and CDR2 SASEGT. The junction had 7 bases not matched to a gene; V was cut back by 5 bases and J by 7 bases. The CDR3 DNA follows: TGTGCCAGCAGTCCGGACAGGCTAGTTGGCTACACCTTC. It translates to CASSPDRLVGYTF.

The chain combines TRBV11-2 with TRBJ1-4; the D is unclear. In germline, CDR1 is SGHAT, CDR2 FQNNGV. The CDR3 has 11 amino acids. Between the trimmed V and J ends, which lost 4 bases and 17 bases, there was a span of 14 bases. CDR3 sequence reads: CASSSDLTLFF. The CDR3 DNA follows: TGTGCCAGCAGCTCGGATTTGACCCTATTTTTT.

V gene TRBV6-4 combines with J gene TRBJ2-1, with TRBD2 matching over 11 bases. In germline, CDR1 is MRHNA, CDR2 SNTAGT. The V and J ends lost 2 bases and 8 bases, in that order; junction bases with no gene match: 17. The CDR3 contains 19 residues. The CDR3 sequence: CASSDPGLAVPPSEDEQFF. Written as DNA, the CDR3 is TGTGCCAGCAGTGACCCGGGACTAGCGGTTCCCCCCTCTGAGGATGAGCAGTTCTTC.

The table lists this clonotype with a few counts. The rearrangement joins TRBV28 to TRBJ2-7; the D call may be TRBD1 or TRBD2 (5 bases each). Germline lookup yields CDR1 MDHEN and CDR2 SYDVKM. The V and J ends lost 6 bases and 0 bases respectively, with 12 bases between them. The CDR3 covers 14 residues. The CDR3 DNA follows: TGTGCCAGCAGGGGACCAAAAGCCTCCTACGAGCAGTACTTC. Its protein is CASRGPKASYEQYF.

The table lists this clonotype with a few counts. J is TRBJ1-2 and V is TRBV5-1, with 8 bases that match TRBD1. The ends lost 3 bases at V and 8 bases at J; junction bases unmatched: 6. Looked up from germline, CDR1 is SGHRS and CDR2 is YFSETQ. This CDR3 contains 13 residues. CDR3 nucleotide sequence: TGCGCCAGCAGCTACGGACAGGGAGGAGGCTACACCTTC. The encoded protein is CASSYGQGGGYTF.

The chain employs TRBV4-1 and TRBJ1-2; D remains ambiguous. V lost 4 bases and J lost 2, with 11 bases in between. There are 14 residues in the CDR3. Germline V gene data show CDR1 as MGHRA and CDR2 as YSYEKL. The CDR3 DNA follows: TGCGCCAGCAGCCCGGTGGCCTACAACTATGGCTACACCTTC. It translates to CASSPVAYNYGYTF.

The rearrangement uses TRBV7-2 and TRBJ2-7; unclear D gene. V lost 1 base and J lost 3, with 10 bases in between. CDR1 is SGHTA and CDR2 is FQGNSA in the germline V gene. This CDR3 is built from 14 residues. CDR3 loop: CASSLGRVDYEQYF. The CDR3 coding sequence is TGTGCCAGCAGCTTAGGTCGGGTAGACTACGAGCAGTACTTC.

This chain uses TRBV9 with TRBJ2-7, with 7 nucleotides matching TRBD2. The length of the CDR3 is 14 residues. From germline, CDR1 is SGDLS and CDR2 YYNGEE. V was clipped by 3 bases and J by 2 bases; unmatched bases: 5. The DNA for the CDR3 is TGTGCCAGCAGCGCTAGCGGAGGGGCCTACGAGCAGTACTTC. It encodes CASSASGGAYEQYF.

J is TRBJ2-1 and V is TRBV7-9; TRBD2 might be the D (6 bases). Germline CDR1 SEHNR, CDR2 FQNEAQ (reference sequence). Trimming removed 2 bases at V and 1 base at J, with 12 bases between. The CDR3 length is 16 residues. CDR3 sequence reads: CASSLSGGISYNEQFF. As DNA, the CDR3 is TGTGCCAGCAGCTTATCCGGAGGGATTTCCTACAATGAGCAGTTCTTC. Complete variable domain (other parts from reference TRBV7-9 and TRBJ2-1): DTGVSQNPRHKITKRGQNVTFRCDPISEHNRLYWYRQTLGQGPEFLTYFQNEAQLEKSRLLSDRFSAERPKGSFSTLEIQRTEQGDSAMYLCASSLSGGISYNEQFFGPGTRLTVL.

This sequence joins TRBV3-1 and TRBJ2-3, with 9 bases that match TRBD2. Losses at the gene ends were 6 bases for V and 0 bases for J; bases not matched to a gene: 13. This CDR3 has 18 amino acids. CDR1 and CDR2 (germline): LGHDT, YNNKEL (reference sequence). The CDR3 DNA reads as TGTGCCAGCAGTTACTTCCCCAGCGGGAGGCCTAGCACAGATACGCAGTATTTT. This encodes CASSYFPSGRPSTDTQYF.